These 14 T cell receptor beta chains were sequenced from one sample in a study of early T cells in non-severe SARS-CoV-2 infection (dated by TCRdb to about 2021). The method behind the library was 5' RACE. Sequencer: NextSeq 500. TCRdb itself trimmed the public reads at Q25 with fastp, ran MiXCR and retained productive beta chains. Records with the same CDR3 protein are collapsed into one entry carrying the most frequent genes and DNA. Counted in this sample were roughly 48,000 distinct CDR3 sequences; over 5% of them appeared once. The ten biggest clones cover approximately 4.1% of the sample. The sequencing sample was made of whole blood. The receptors here all came from an adult who was a healthcare worker with PCR-confirmed SARS-CoV-2 infection or an uninfected control (not recorded which).

This clonotype was detected only a few times. This rearrangement joins TRBV5-1 to TRBJ1-6, with D maybe TRBD1 (6 bases). The CDR3 loop spans 15 amino acids. V gave up 2 bases and J gave up 3 bases, with 9 bases separating them. The germline gives CDR1 SGHRS, CDR2 YFSETQ. CDR3 nucleotide sequence: TGCGCCAGCAGCTTCCTGGACAGCTATAATTCACCCCTCCACTTT. It specifies CASSFLDSYNSPLHF.

This clonotype has a count of ten or more. The rearrangement joins TRBV24-1 to TRBJ1-5; the D is unclear. Germline values: CDR1 KGHDR, CDR2 SFDVKD. The CDR3 sequence is 14 residues long. Trimming shortened V by 4 bases and J by 7 bases, and 13 bases separated the two germline ends. The CDR3 sequence: CATSDAGSGQPQHF. The DNA of the CDR3 is TGTGCCACCAGTGACGCGGGGTCCGGCCAGCCCCAGCATTTT.

The chain has TRBV7-9 and TRBJ1-3; no definite D call. V lost 6 bases and J lost 6, with 15 bases in between. CDR1 and CDR2 from the germline V gene are SEHNR and FQNEAQ (reference sequence). The CDR3 has 14 amino acids. CDR3 coding DNA: TGTGCCAGCAGATCGGGGAACACTGAAAACACCATATATTTT. Translating it yields CASRSGNTENTIYF.

This clonotype was observed at least ten times. The genes are TRBV7-2 and TRBJ2-1; 9 bases fit TRBD2. The CDR3 loop spans 17 amino acids. V shed 4 bases, J shed 6 bases, and the junction held 13 bases outside the gene matches. Per the germline V gene, CDR1 is SGHTA and CDR2 is FQGNSA. CDR3 DNA: TGTGCCAGCAGCTCCCAATTAGCGGGGGCCCCTTCCAATGAGCAGTTCTTC. Translated, it gives CASSSQLAGAPSNEQFF.

The rearrangement links TRBV5-6 to TRBJ1-1; D unresolved. Germline CDR1 SGHDT, CDR2 YYEEEE. V was clipped by 2 bases and J by 1 base, with 9 bases between them. The CDR3 loop spans 14 amino acids. DNA for the CDR3: TGTGCCAGCAGCTTAAAAGAGTGGAACACTGAAGCTTTCTTT. Its protein product is CASSLKEWNTEAFF.

DNA of the CDR3: TGCAGTGCTAGTCGGGTGACCTCCTCCTACGAGCAGTACTTC. Protein sequence: CSASRVTSSYEQYF. J is TRBJ2-7 and V is TRBV20-1; no clear D gene. Between the trimmed V and J ends, which lost 3 bases and 0 bases, there was a span of 12 bases. Looked up from germline, CDR1 is DFQATT and CDR2 is SNEGSKA (reference sequence). There are 14 residues in the CDR3.

This clonotype was counted at least ten times. The chain joins TRBV9 to TRBJ2-3; perhaps TRBD2 as D (6 bases). Trimming took off 0 bases at V and 0 bases at J, with 11 bases between the two ends. The CDR3 spans 16 residues. Per germline, CDR1 SGDLS and CDR2 YYNGEE. The CDR3 DNA sequence: TGTGCCAGCAGCGTAGGGGCTAGCGCTAGCACAGATACGCAGTATTTT. It translates to CASSVGASASTDTQYF. The full variable domain, completed using reference TRBV9 and TRBJ2-3, is DSGVTQTPKHLITATGQRVTLRCSPRSGDLSVYWYQQSLDQGLQFLIQYYNGEERAKGNILERFSAQQFPDLHSELNLSSLELGDSALYFCASSVGASASTDTQYFGPGTRLTVL.

This clonotype was observed a handful of times. The chain links TRBV12-3 or TRBV12-4 to TRBJ1-1, with D perhaps TRBD1 (6 bases). The CDR3 sequence is 13 residues long. Trimming pared 6 bases from V and 1 base from J, leaving 9 bases between. CDR3 bases: TGTGCCAGCAGCACGGACAGGAACACTGAAGCTTTCTTT. Its translation: CASSTDRNTEAFF.

This clonotype occurred many times. The chain uses TRBV6-5 and TRBJ2-7, with D hard to call. Germline loops: CDR1 MNHEY, CDR2 SVGAGI. The CDR3 covers 14 residues. V was shortened by 7 bases and J by 7 bases, with 20 bases between the two germline ends. The chain's CDR3 is CASKLSLANREQYF. CDR3 coding DNA: TGTGCCAGCAAACTTTCCCTCGCGAATAGGGAGCAGTACTTC.

In this sample, this clonotype turned up many times. The CDR3 reads CASSQELGDTGELFF. CDR3 sequence (DNA): TGTGCCAGCAGCCAGGAGTTAGGGGACACCGGGGAGCTGTTTTTT. V is TRBV4-2 and J is TRBJ2-2; a weak D match, TRBD1 (5 bases). Germline V gives CDR1 LGHNA, CDR2 YNFKEQ. The CDR3 is made up of 15 amino acids. V dropped 3 bases and J dropped 3 bases, with 11 bases sitting between them.

This clonotype appeared many times. The chain recombines TRBV19 with TRBJ2-3; D gene ambiguous. Trimming took off 6 bases at V and 2 bases at J, with 12 bases between the two ends. The CDR3 length is 14 residues. Germline CDR1 reads LNHDA; CDR2 reads SQIVND (reference sequence). CDR3 DNA: TGTGCCAGTAGCGAGCGAAGGAACACAGATACGCAGTATTTT. This sequence encodes CASSERRNTDTQYF.

In its sample, this clonotype was seen a few times. The chain is built from TRBV10-3 and TRBJ2-5; 7 bases are shared with TRBD1. The germline V gene has CDR1 ENHRY and CDR2 SYGVKD. Losses at the gene ends were 4 bases for V and 5 bases for J; bases not matched to a gene: 13. This CDR3 has 16 residues. For the CDR3, the DNA is TGTGCCATCAGTGGAGGGTCCGGGACAGAGCAGGAGACCCAGTACTTC. Residues: CAISGGSGTEQETQYF.

This clonotype has at least ten counts. V usage is TRBV30 and J usage is TRBJ2-1, with 8 bases that match TRBD2. Germline-derived CDR1 and CDR2 are GTSNPN and SVGIG (reference sequence). This CDR3 has 15 amino acids. The ends lost 8 bases at V and 5 bases at J; junction bases unmatched: 14. In nucleotides, the CDR3 is TGTGCCACCACGGGGGCTAGCGGGTATAACAATGAGCAGTTCTTC. It translates to CATTGASGYNNEQFF.

The table lists this clonotype with many counts. The chain has TRBV12-3 or TRBV12-4 and TRBJ2-5; 7 bases fit TRBD2. Trimming at V came to 6 bases and at J to 9 bases, leaving 19 bases not matched to a gene. This CDR3 is built from 16 residues. CDR3 coding DNA: TGTGCCAGCAGAGAGAAGACTAGCAGTAGAAGTGGCTCCCAGTACTTC. This codes for CASREKTSSRSGSQYF.